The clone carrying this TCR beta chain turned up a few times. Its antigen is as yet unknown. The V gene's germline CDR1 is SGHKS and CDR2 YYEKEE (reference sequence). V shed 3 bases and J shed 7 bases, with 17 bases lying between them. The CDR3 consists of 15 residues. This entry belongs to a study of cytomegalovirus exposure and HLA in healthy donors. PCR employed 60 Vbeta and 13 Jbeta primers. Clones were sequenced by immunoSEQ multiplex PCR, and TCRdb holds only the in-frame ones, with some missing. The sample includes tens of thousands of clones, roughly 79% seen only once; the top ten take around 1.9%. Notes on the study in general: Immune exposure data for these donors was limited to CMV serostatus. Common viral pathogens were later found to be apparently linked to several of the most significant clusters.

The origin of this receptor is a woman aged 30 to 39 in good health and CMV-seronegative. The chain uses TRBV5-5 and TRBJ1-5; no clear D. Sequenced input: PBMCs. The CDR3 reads CASSSGWTDTQPQHF. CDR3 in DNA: TGTGCCAGCAGCTCGGGATGGACTGATACCCAGCCCCAGCATTTT.